The present T cell receptor (beta chain) was sequenced within a study of OX40 agonist ivuxolimab in advanced cancers. For the study at large: Partial responses occurred in three patients (one hepatocellular carcinoma, two cutaneous melanoma). Whole-study findings and limits: More expanded clones were seen, on average, in CD8+ T cells than in CD4+. The study found among the lowest clonal expansion in partial responders at 0.1-3.0 mg/kg.

Assay: immunoSEQ multiplex PCR; the TCRdb copy retains only in-frame clones and omits some. The profile covers 45,000 to 60,000 clones, with approximately 93% appearing a single time and 10% to 15% taken by the ten largest. Per germline, CDR1 ENHRY and CDR2 SYGVKD. The CDR3 is 14 amino acids. The junction had 10 bases not matched to a gene; V was cut back by 7 bases and J by 5 bases. This clone was counted a few times. Its antigen is not identified. Material: CD4+ or CD8+ T cells sorted from blood, obtained in a trial of the OX40 agonist ivuxolimab. The sequence came from an adult with an advanced solid tumor such as melanoma, head and neck, liver or kidney cancer. V and J are TRBV10-3 and TRBJ2-7; 8 bases are shared with TRBD1. CDR3 residues: CAINYKGTGHEQYF. Here the CDR3 DNA reads TGTGCCATCAATTATAAGGGGACAGGCCACGAGCAGTACTTC.